These T cell receptor beta chains were read from a single sample in a study of cytomegalovirus exposure and HLA in healthy donors. Libraries were prepared by immunoSEQ multiplex PCR; TCRdb keeps only in-frame clonotypes and omits some of them. The repertoire holds some 130,000 clones, with 70% to 85% as singletons. Sequenced material: PBMCs. The receptors were sampled from a female donor in good health and CMV-seronegative. Both conserved end residues are part of each CDR3.

CASSSIPGKETQYF,TRBV7-2,TRBJ2-5
CASSQRGLAANTGELFF,TRBV4-1,TRBJ2-2
CASSEGAGNEQFF,TRBV6-5,TRBJ2-1
CASSAGDLRGTDTQYF,TRBV9,TRBJ2-3
CAIRLMGGQNIQYF,TRBV6-5,TRBJ2-4
CASSPWTSGSYDTGELFF,TRBV28,TRBJ2-2
CASSSLRQAMNTEAFF,TRBV19,TRBJ1-1
CARSLGGGLAGVSSYNEQFF,TRBV5-3,TRBJ2-1
CASSVTGGMSYEQYF,TRBV19,TRBJ2-7
CAWDRGFGTEAFF,TRBV30,TRBJ1-1
CASSLRTSGIRPYNEQFF,TRBV27,TRBJ2-1
CASSRGGSNTGELFF,TRBV28,TRBJ2-2
CASSLWGVGANVLTF,TRBV18,TRBJ2-6
CASSSLGQSYGYTF,TRBV27,TRBJ1-2
CASKGTAQETQYF,TRBV5-1,TRBJ2-5
CASSLDASSYNEQFF,TRBV5-4,TRBJ2-1
CASSLTGHEQYF,TRBV7-2,TRBJ2-7
CASSPGTGNIYEQYF,TRBV6-6,TRBJ2-7
CAISEGGRARGEQYF,TRBV10-3,TRBJ2-7
CASSRQVRTDTQYF,TRBV5-6,TRBJ2-3
CASSKAGSSYNEQFF,TRBV21-1,TRBJ2-1
CASSLAPTGNEQFF,TRBV5-1,TRBJ2-1
CASSVVGDRADTQYF,TRBV9,TRBJ2-3
CASSPLTYNEQFF,TRBV7-2,TRBJ2-1
CASSLSGSTNEKLFF,TRBV6-5,TRBJ1-4
CASSQSGQDEQYF,TRBV16,TRBJ2-7
CAWDRVNTEAFF,TRBV30,TRBJ1-1
CASSFRSGSTDTQYF,TRBV5-5,TRBJ2-3
CASSKALNTEAFF,TRBV6-4,TRBJ1-1
CASSPGSRQGAEAFF,TRBV5-4,TRBJ1-1
CASSQDSGRLYEQYF,TRBV4-3,TRBJ2-7
CASSLQNTEAFF,TRBV11-2,TRBJ1-1
CASVDRKNTEAFF,TRBV28,TRBJ1-1
CASSPGLSTWEQYF,TRBV5-4,TRBJ2-5